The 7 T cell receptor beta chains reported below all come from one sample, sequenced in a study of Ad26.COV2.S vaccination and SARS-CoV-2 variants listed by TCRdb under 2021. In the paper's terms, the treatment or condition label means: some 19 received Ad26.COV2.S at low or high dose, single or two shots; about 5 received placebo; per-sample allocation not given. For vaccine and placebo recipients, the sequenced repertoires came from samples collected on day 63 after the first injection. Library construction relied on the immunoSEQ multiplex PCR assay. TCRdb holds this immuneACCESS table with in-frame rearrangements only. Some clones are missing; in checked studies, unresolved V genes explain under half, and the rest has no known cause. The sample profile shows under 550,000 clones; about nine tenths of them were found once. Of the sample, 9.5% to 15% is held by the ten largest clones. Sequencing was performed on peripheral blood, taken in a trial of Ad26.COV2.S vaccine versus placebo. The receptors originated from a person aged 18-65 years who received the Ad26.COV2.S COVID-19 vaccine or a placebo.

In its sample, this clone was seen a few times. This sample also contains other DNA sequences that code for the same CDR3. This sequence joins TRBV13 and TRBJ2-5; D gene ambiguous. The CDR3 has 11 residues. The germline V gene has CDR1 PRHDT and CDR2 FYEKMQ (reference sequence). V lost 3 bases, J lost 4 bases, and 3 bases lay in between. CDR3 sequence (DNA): TGTGCCAGCAGCTTGAGAGAGACCCAGTACTTC. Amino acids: CASSLRETQYF.

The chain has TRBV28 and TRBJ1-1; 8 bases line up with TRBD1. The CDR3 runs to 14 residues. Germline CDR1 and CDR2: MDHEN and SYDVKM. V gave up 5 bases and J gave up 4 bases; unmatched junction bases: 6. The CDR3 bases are TGTGCCAGCAGTCAGGGGGCAGGGGGCACTGAAGCTTTCTTT. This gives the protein CASSQGAGGTEAFF.

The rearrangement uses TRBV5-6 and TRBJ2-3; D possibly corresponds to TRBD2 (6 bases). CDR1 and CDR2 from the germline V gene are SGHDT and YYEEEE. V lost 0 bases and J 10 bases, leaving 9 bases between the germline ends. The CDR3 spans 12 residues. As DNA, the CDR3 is TGTGCCAGCAGCTTGGTTGGGGGGTCGCAGTATTTT. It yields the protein CASSLVGGSQYF. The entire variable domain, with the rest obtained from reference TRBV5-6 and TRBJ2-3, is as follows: DAGVTQSPTHLIKTRGQQVTLRCSPKSGHDTVSWYQQALGQGPQFIFQYYEEEERQRGNFPDRFSGHQFPNYSSELNVNALLLGDSALYLCASSLVGGSQYFGPGTRLTVL.

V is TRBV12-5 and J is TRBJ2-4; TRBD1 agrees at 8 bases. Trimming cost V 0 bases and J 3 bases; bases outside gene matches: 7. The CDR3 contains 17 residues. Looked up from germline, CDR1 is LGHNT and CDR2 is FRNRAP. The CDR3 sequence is CASGLVGRTGNKNIQYF. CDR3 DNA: TGTGCTAGTGGTTTGGTAGGCAGGACAGGGAACAAAAACATTCAGTACTTC.

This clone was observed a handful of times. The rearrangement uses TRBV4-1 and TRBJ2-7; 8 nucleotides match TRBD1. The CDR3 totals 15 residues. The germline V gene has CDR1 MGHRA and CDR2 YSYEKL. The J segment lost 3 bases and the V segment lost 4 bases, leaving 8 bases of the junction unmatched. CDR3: CASSRSSGGDYEQYF. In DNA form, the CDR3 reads TGCGCCAGCAGCCGCAGTTCAGGGGGCGACTACGAGCAGTACTTC.

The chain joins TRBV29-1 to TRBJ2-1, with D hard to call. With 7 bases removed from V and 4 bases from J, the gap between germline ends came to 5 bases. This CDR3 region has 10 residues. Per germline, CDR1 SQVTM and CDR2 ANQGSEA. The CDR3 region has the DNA TGCAGCGGAAGATACAATGAGCAGTTCTTC. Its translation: CSGRYNEQFF.

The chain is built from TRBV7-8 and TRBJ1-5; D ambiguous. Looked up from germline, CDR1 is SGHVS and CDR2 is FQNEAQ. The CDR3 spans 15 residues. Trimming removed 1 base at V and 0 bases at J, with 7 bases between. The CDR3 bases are TGTGCCAGCAGCTTAGGGCCGGATAGCAATCAGCCCCAGCATTTT. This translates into CASSLGPDSNQPQHF.